These 12 T cell receptor beta chains share one sample of origin, sequenced in a study of identifying expanded T cells in peripheral blood. The protocol was immunoSEQ multiplex PCR, while the TCRdb copy is restricted to in-frame clones and leaves out a portion. The table includes tens of thousands of clones, 88% detected once. The sequenced sample was blood. These receptors came from a person aged 18-70 years in good health.

The chain has TRBV11-2 and TRBJ2-3; 11 bases agree with TRBD1. Looked up from germline, CDR1 is SGHAT and CDR2 is FQNNGV. This CDR3 has 15 amino acids. Germline trimming cut 5 bases from V and 5 bases from J; bases unmatched to any gene: 6. The chain's CDR3 is CASSKDRGQGDTQYF. The DNA for the CDR3 is TGTGCCAGCAGCAAGGACAGGGGGCAGGGAGATACGCAGTATTTT.

The V and J genes are TRBV30 and TRBJ1-1, with a possible D match to TRBD1 (6 bases). Germline CDR1 GTSNPN, CDR2 SVGIG (reference sequence). V gave up 4 bases and J gave up 3 bases, with 15 bases separating them. There are 14 residues in the CDR3. The DNA of the CDR3 is TGTGCCTGGACCACCGGGACAAGGTACACTGAAGCTTTCTTT. This codes for CAWTTGTRYTEAFF.

The J gene is TRBJ1-2, the V gene TRBV6-5, with D unclear. This CDR3 has 14 residues. The V and J ends lost 4 bases and 3 bases respectively, with 12 bases between them. Looked up from germline, CDR1 is MNHEY and CDR2 is SVGAGI. CDR3 loop: CASSSSLRDYGYTF. The DNA for the CDR3 is TGTGCCAGCAGTTCTAGCCTTCGGGACTATGGCTACACCTTC.

This chain connects TRBV5-4 to TRBJ2-5, with TRBD2 matching 7 bases. CDR3 length: 16 amino acids. The germline V gene encodes CDR1 SGHNT and CDR2 YYREEE (reference sequence). After removal of 3 bases from V and 7 bases from J, the junction contained 15 bases not matched to a gene. The CDR3, as DNA: TGTGCCAGCAGCTGGGGCGGGGGAAGGGATTACGGGACCCAGTACTTC. Protein: CASSWGGGRDYGTQYF.

The chain is built from TRBV29-1 and TRBJ1-4; D might be TRBD1 (5 bases). The germline gives CDR1 SQVTM, CDR2 ANQGSEA. This CDR3 is 15 amino acids long. Between the trimmed V and J ends, which lost 4 bases and 1 base, there was a span of 13 bases. CDR3 protein: CSVAGSPITNEKLFF. The CDR3 DNA reads TGCAGCGTTGCAGGGAGCCCGATAACTAATGAAAAACTGTTTTTT.

This chain connects TRBV7-8 to TRBJ2-2; tentatively, D is TRBD1 or TRBD2 (6 bases each). The CDR3 sequence is 15 residues long. Germline V gene sequence: CDR1 SGHVS, CDR2 FQNEAQ. Between the trimmed V and J ends, which lost 5 bases and 7 bases, there was a span of 17 bases. The CDR3 DNA is TGTGCCAGCAGCATGACAGGAGGGAGGTTCGGGGAGCTGTTTTTT. Its protein is CASSMTGGRFGELFF.

The gene calls are TRBV19 and TRBJ2-5; no reliable D call. This CDR3 has 13 amino acids. Trimming pared 3 bases from V and 3 bases from J, leaving 8 bases between. The germline V gene encodes CDR1 LNHDA and CDR2 SQIVND (reference sequence). The CDR3, as DNA: TGTGCCAGTAGTATCACAGCTGAAGAGACCCAGTACTTC. Protein product: CASSITAEETQYF.

This clone was seen a handful of times. The chain couples TRBV28 to TRBJ1-2, with D possibly matching TRBD1 (5 bases). The V gene's germline CDR1 is MDHEN and CDR2 SYDVKM. Trimming took 6 bases from V and 5 from J, leaving 10 bases between them. The CDR3 extends over 12 amino acids. The CDR3 loop is CASSRQRYGYTF. Here the CDR3 DNA reads TGTGCCAGCAGCCGACAGCGTTATGGCTACACCTTC.

The chain is built from TRBV2 and TRBJ2-5, with TRBD2 identical over 8 bases. J was trimmed by 5 bases and V by 7 bases; bases with no gene match: 9. Per germline, CDR1 SNHLY and CDR2 FYNNEI. The CDR3 spans 14 residues. As DNA, the CDR3 is TGTGCCAGCATCATTTTAGCGGGGAGGGAGACCCAGTACTTC. It yields the protein CASIILAGRETQYF.

This clone was counted between two and nine times. The V call is TRBV6-1, the J call TRBJ1-6, with TRBD1 matching over 10 bases. The CDR3 covers 14 residues. J gave up 14 bases and V 4 bases, and 8 bases lay outside the gene matches. CDR1 is MNHNS and CDR2 is SASEGT in the germline V gene. CDR3 protein: CASSGQGAPPTLHF. CDR3 nucleotides: TGTGCCAGCAGTGGACAGGGGGCGCCTCCCACCCTCCACTTT.

The chain combines TRBV5-1 with TRBJ2-7; 10 bases align to TRBD2. J gave up 6 bases and V 4 bases, and 22 bases lay outside the gene matches. Germline loops: CDR1 SGHRS, CDR2 YFSETQ. The CDR3 length is 19 residues. Here the CDR3 reads CASSPDPRVSSGRASEQYF. DNA of the CDR3: TGCGCCAGCAGCCCAGACCCCCGAGTTAGCAGCGGGAGGGCCTCCGAGCAGTACTTC.

The rearrangement uses TRBV4-1 and TRBJ2-5, with D hard to call. CDR1 and CDR2 from the germline V gene are MGHRA and YSYEKL. The V end lost 4 bases, the J end lost 0 bases, and 6 bases lay between the germline ends. The CDR3 sequence is 13 residues long. In nucleotides, the CDR3 is TGCGCCAGCAGCCCCCGGTACCAAGAGACCCAGTACTTC. Translation gives CASSPRYQETQYF.